This T cell receptor beta chain was sequenced in a study of blood T cell repertoires in COVID-19 (dated by TCRdb to 2019 to 2021). Background on the whole study: Samples covering the acute and convalescent phases of COVID-19 were provided by collaborators in the United States, Italy and Spain. The samples were drawn from the first 160 participants of the ongoing ImmuneRACE study and from under 1,500 subjects provided by 6 global collaborators. A de-identified subject ID, COVID-19 status, age in years and sex were almost always included in the sample metadata. Deeply sampled blood TCRbeta repertoires from subjects exposed to, actively infected with, or recovered from COVID-19 were included in the dataset. The material from the prospective study consisted of cDNA or gDNA derived from T cells, B-cell-depleted T cells, or PBMCs. A freely available public database, intended as a resource for researchers studying the immune response to SARS-CoV-2, is where the repertoires were released. Where available, HLA class I and class II types were taken from metadata supplied by the sample provider and were not determined by assay-based typing.

The full study reports these points: The quantity of clinical and demographic metadata differed by source and by participant and was supplied without curation.

V is trimmed back by 5 bases and J by 7 bases, and the junction contains 14 bases that no gene match accounts for. From cysteine to phenylalanine, the CDR3 is 16 amino acids long. The entry retains the CDR3 DNA only, 48 bases that are in frame from base 1. CDR1 is given as SGHTA and CDR2 as FQGNSA, both from the germline V gene. TCRbeta CDR3 regions were amplified from genomic DNA by means of the immunoSEQ Assay, a bias-controlled multiplex PCR. As for how the authors treated the data: The number of nucleated cells in each sample was estimated from the amplification of reference gene primers within the assay. To quantify the absolute abundance of each unique TCRbeta CDR3 rearrangement, sequence reads were collapsed and filtered. Productive Simpson clonality was computed per sample as the square root of Simpson's diversity index over productive rearrangements. TCRdb mirrors the immuneACCESS table, restricted to in-frame sequences. Some clones are absent from its copies; in checked studies, under half trace to an unresolved V gene, and the reason for the others is unknown. That table supplies the V and J calls and clone size; D and trimming were determined from the DNA. For this sample the table gives hundreds of thousands of clones, of which roughly 85% were detected only once. Of the sample, 2.5% to 3% falls within the top ten clones.

Comments on this clone: The specificity of this receptor is unknown. No much larger clonotype is one base removed from it; base qualities were not supplied.

Participants in the prospective study were enrolled through a virtual design, were aged about 18 to 100 years, and lived in approximately 24 United States geographic areas. In the prospective study, participants were assigned to cohorts based on the clinical history participants reported in a screening survey and a study questionnaire. Recovered participants in ImmuneRACE Cohort 3 were defined as having two consecutive negative NP/OP PCR tests, clearance from a healthcare professional, or resolution of symptoms. Mobile phlebotomists in the prospective study collected whole blood, serum and a nasopharyngeal or oropharyngeal swab from every participant. Participants in the prospective study had the option to provide additional blood draws and questionnaires over a roughly 2-month period. Before DNA extraction, prospective study blood samples were shipped either frozen or at room temperature.

The sequenced material came from PBMCs or T cells enriched from blood (not recorded which). The rearranged segments are TRBV7-2 and TRBJ2-1; TRBD1 matches 7 bases in the middle. This sequence was found in a woman in her fifties or sixties who had recovered from COVID-19. The CDR3 region has the sequence CASSHRQGTKENEQFF. The DNA is as follows: TGTGCCAGCAGCCATAGACAGGGAACAAAAGAGAATGAGCAGTTCTTC.